Each of the 27 T cell receptor beta chains below was sequenced from the same sample in a study of blood T cells in healthy people across ages. Alongside a J-beta primer mix, a sample-barcoded 5' primer served in a second PCR lasting about 7 to 11 cycles. TCRdb re-derived calls from the 5' RACE reads in MiXCR, one entry per CDR3 protein. In the table there are about 590,000 distinct CDR3 sequences, 25% to 35% of which are singletons. Sequencing was done on a sample of blood. Source of these receptors: a woman older than 75 in good health.

The sample holds many counts of this clonotype. The V gene is TRBV6-1, the J gene TRBJ2-3; TRBD1 matches at 7 bases. The germline gives CDR1 MNHNS, CDR2 SASEGT. V dropped 5 bases and J dropped 2; count of bases not matched to a gene: 10. The CDR3 consists of 16 residues. The CDR3, as DNA: TGTGCCAGCAGTAATCAACCGGGACAGCACACAGATACGCAGTATTTT. It codes for CASSNQPGQHTDTQYF.

Ten or more counts support this clonotype. The rearrangement joins TRBV14 to TRBJ2-7; D may correspond to TRBD1 or TRBD2 (5 bases each). Germline V gives CDR1 SGHDN, CDR2 FVKESK. The germline V and J ends were trimmed by 1 base and 0 bases, with 10 bases remaining between them. The CDR3 length is 15 residues. The CDR3 reads CASSQGGQGSYEQYF. CDR3 DNA sequence: TGTGCCAGCAGCCAAGGCGGGCAGGGCTCCTACGAGCAGTACTTC.

The V and J genes are TRBV7-3 and TRBJ2-7; possibly TRBD2 for D (5 bases). This CDR3 region has 13 residues. Per germline, CDR1 SGHTA and CDR2 FQGTGA. V was trimmed by 7 bases and J by 4 bases, leaving 14 bases between them. The CDR3 region has the DNA TGTGCCAGCACCAACCCCGGGATGTACGAGCAGTACTTC. Translation: CASTNPGMYEQYF.

Ten or more counts support this clonotype. DNA for the CDR3: TGTGCCAGCAGTGACAGGGTGGCTGGCTACACCTTC. Amino acids: CASSDRVAGYTF. The chain couples TRBV9 to TRBJ1-2; 7 bases align to TRBD1. Per the germline V gene, CDR1 is SGDLS and CDR2 is YYNGEE. This CDR3 has 12 residues. J was trimmed by 7 bases and V by 5 bases; bases with no gene match: 5.

This clonotype showed up just a few times. The V and J genes are TRBV6-1 and TRBJ1-6, with TRBD1 identical over 8 bases. CDR3 length equals 15 residues. J was trimmed by 10 bases and V by 0 bases; bases with no gene match: 5. From germline, CDR1 is MNHNS and CDR2 SASEGT. The CDR3 DNA sequence: TGTGCCAGCAGTGAAGCGGACAGGGAGGGGTCACCCCTCCACTTT. Its protein product is CASSEADREGSPLHF.

The chain combines TRBV6-2 or TRBV6-3 with TRBJ2-1; the D is unclear. The CDR3 has 11 residues. CDR1 and CDR2 from the germline V gene are MNHEY and SVGEGT. V was clipped by 6 bases and J by 9 bases, with 9 bases between them. CDR3 sequence reads: CASSLNSEQFF. The DNA for the CDR3 is TGTGCCAGCAGCCTAAACAGTGAGCAGTTCTTC.

This clonotype was detected only a few times. One end of the junction is discordant with germline, which a read error may explain. The chain links TRBV6-6 to TRBJ2-7; unclear D gene. CDR1 MNHNY and CDR2 SVGAGI come from the germline V gene (reference sequence). The CDR3 spans 11 residues. CDR3 protein: CTSSYSYEQYF. DNA for the CDR3: TGTACCAGCAGTTACTCATACGAGCAGTACTTC.

This chain connects TRBV5-6 to TRBJ2-1, with 13 bases fitting TRBD2. The CDR3 runs to 16 residues. V was clipped by 3 bases and J by 6 bases; unmatched bases: 6. Per the germline V gene, CDR1 is SGHDT and CDR2 is YYEEEE. CDR3: CASSWRLAGGFNEQFF. DNA of the CDR3: TGTGCCAGCAGCTGGAGACTAGCGGGGGGCTTCAATGAGCAGTTCTTC.

This clonotype was counted at least ten times. The V gene is TRBV9, the J gene TRBJ2-6; no clear D gene. Germline V CDR1 and CDR2: SGDLS, YYNGEE. The ends were cut back, 0 bases at V and 0 bases at J, with 7 bases in the middle. CDR3 length: 16 amino acids. CDR3 loop: CASSVAGGSGANVLTF. DNA for the CDR3: TGTGCCAGCAGCGTAGCAGGCGGCTCTGGGGCCAACGTCCTGACTTTC.

The chain is built from TRBV7-2 and TRBJ1-1; D is uncertain. The CDR3 spans 13 residues. Trimming pared 7 bases from V and 0 bases from J, leaving 9 bases between. Germline V gene lookup returns CDR1 SGHTA and CDR2 FQGNSA. The CDR3 is CASTTGLNTEAFF. CDR3 sequence (DNA): TGTGCCAGCACCACCGGGCTGAACACTGAAGCTTTCTTT.

This clonotype was counted many times. The chain couples TRBV3-1 to TRBJ2-7; 7 bases align to TRBD2. Germline V gene sequence: CDR1 LGHDT, CDR2 YNNKEL (reference sequence). The CDR3 runs to 14 residues. Trimming removed 6 bases from V and 0 bases from J; junction bases left unmatched: 5. CDR3 in amino acids: CASSRGGVSYEQYF. The CDR3 DNA sequence: TGTGCCAGCAGTCGTGGGGGGGTCTCCTACGAGCAGTACTTC.

This clonotype was found many times. This chain uses TRBV24-1 with TRBJ2-1; TRBD1 agrees at 8 bases. V shed 5 bases, J shed 0 bases, and the junction held 2 bases outside the gene matches. Germline V lookup: CDR1 KGHDR, CDR2 SFDVKD. The CDR3 is 15 amino acids. The CDR3 loop reads CATSGGTGSYNEQFF. The CDR3 nucleotides are TGTGCCACCAGTGGTGGGACAGGCTCCTACAATGAGCAGTTCTTC.

This clonotype has just a few counts. The chain employs TRBV25-1 and TRBJ2-1; 9 bases map to TRBD1. After removal of 3 bases from V and 9 bases from J, the junction contained 6 bases not matched to a gene. The CDR3 loop spans 14 amino acids. Germline CDR1 is MGHDK and CDR2 is SYGVNS. The CDR3 protein is CASSDRDREGEQFF. CDR3 DNA sequence: TGTGCCAGCAGTGACCGGGACAGGGAAGGTGAGCAGTTCTTC.

The genes are TRBV6-5 and TRBJ1-1; D may be TRBD1 (5 bases). In germline, CDR1 is MNHEY, CDR2 SVGAGI. Trimming took 7 bases from V and 1 from J, leaving 7 bases between them. The CDR3 is 12 amino acids. The CDR3 DNA reads as TGTGCCAGCAAGGGGACGAACACTGAAGCTTTCTTT. Amino acid sequence: CASKGTNTEAFF.

There are many counts of this clonotype. V and J are TRBV5-6 and TRBJ1-2; no firm D call. The CDR3 sequence is 13 residues long. V was clipped by 6 bases and J by 1 base, with 10 bases between them. Germline V gene lookup returns CDR1 SGHDT and CDR2 YYEEEE. CDR3 amino acids: CASNYRVNYGYTF. The DNA of the CDR3 is TGTGCCAGCAACTACAGAGTTAACTATGGCTACACCTTC.

In regard to this clonotype: A much larger clone is a single base away; this may be a read error. CDR3 DNA: TGTGCCAGCAGCCCCACGGGGGCCGACTCCTACAATGAGCAGTTCTTC. As protein: CASSPTGADSYNEQFF. This chain joins TRBV3-1 and TRBJ2-1; D may be TRBD1 or TRBD2 (6 bases each). Germline CDR1 is LGHDT and CDR2 is YNNKEL (reference sequence). V was pared by 4 bases and J by 0 bases, with 13 bases between. This CDR3 is 16 amino acids long.

Many counts were recorded for this clonotype. The V gene is TRBV25-1, the J gene TRBJ1-4, with 9 bases identical to TRBD1. The germline V gene encodes CDR1 MGHDK and CDR2 SYGVNS. This CDR3 contains 14 residues. The J segment lost 8 bases and the V segment lost 0 bases, leaving 1 base of the junction unmatched. CDR3: CASSEYGTGEKLFF. The DNA for the CDR3 is TGTGCCAGCAGTGAATATGGGACAGGGGAAAAACTGTTTTTT.

As regards this clonotype: This could be a read error, since a much larger clone is one nucleotide away. The CDR3 sequence is CASSALGEQFF. In DNA, the CDR3 is TGTGCCAGCAGCGCGCTCGGCGAGCAGTTCTTC. This rearrangement joins TRBV6-1 to TRBJ2-1, with D hard to call. Germline V lookup: CDR1 MNHNS, CDR2 SASEGT. Trimming took 6 bases from V and 10 from J, leaving 10 bases between them. The length of the CDR3 is 11 residues.

The rearrangement links TRBV7-9 to TRBJ2-7; possible D gene TRBD2, 5 bases. This CDR3 is 12 amino acids long. Germline V lookup: CDR1 SEHNR, CDR2 FQNEAQ (reference sequence). The V gene lost 8 bases and the J gene lost 2 bases, with 10 bases spanning the gap. The CDR3, as DNA: TGTGCCAGCGGGAGCACAGCCTACGAGCAGTACTTC. It is translated as CASGSTAYEQYF. The whole variable domain, filled in from reference TRBV7-9 and TRBJ2-7, reads DTGVSQNPRHKITKRGQNVTFRCDPISEHNRLYWYRQTLGQGPEFLTYFQNEAQLEKSRLLSDRFSAERPKGSFSTLEIQRTEQGDSAMYLCASGSTAYEQYFGPGTRLTVT.

This clonotype was observed at least ten times. V is TRBV12-3 or TRBV12-4 and J is TRBJ2-1; a weak D match, TRBD2 (5 bases). V lost 9 bases and J lost 7, with 10 bases in between. This CDR3 region has 11 residues. The CDR3 nucleotides are TGTGCCAGTGGTCGGGGTAATGAGCAGTTCTTC. This translates into CASGRGNEQFF.

This clonotype was seen repeatedly, ten times or more. The J gene is TRBJ2-7, the V gene TRBV3-1, with 10 bases that match TRBD1. The germline gives CDR1 LGHDT, CDR2 YNNKEL (reference sequence). There are 18 residues in the CDR3. The J segment lost 2 bases and the V segment lost 0 bases, leaving 10 bases of the junction unmatched. In nucleotides, the CDR3 is TGTGCCAGCAGCCAAGAAAGGAGGGGGACAGGGGCTACCTACGAGCAGTACTTC. Its protein product is CASSQERRGTGATYEQYF.

This clonotype has only a few counts. The chain couples TRBV6-6 to TRBJ1-1; a weak D match, TRBD1 (5 bases). Germline V gene sequence: CDR1 MNHNY, CDR2 SVGAGI (reference sequence). The CDR3 has 14 residues. With 2 bases removed from V and 0 bases from J, the gap between germline ends came to 7 bases. For the CDR3, the DNA is TGTGCCAGCAGTTACGGGGGGATGAACACTGAAGCTTTCTTT. Protein sequence: CASSYGGMNTEAFF.

This clonotype has a single count. The CDR3 region is CSAPTGFVNYGYTF. The CDR3 DNA reads TGCAGTGCTCCCACAGGGTTTGTGAACTATGGCTACACCTTC. This rearrangement joins TRBV20-1 to TRBJ1-2, with a weak D call TRBD1 (6 bases). The V end lost 5 bases, the J end lost 2 bases, and 15 bases lay between the germline ends. Germline values: CDR1 DFQATT, CDR2 SNEGSKA (reference sequence). The CDR3 sequence is 14 residues long.

The CDR3 region is CASSQETDGRRGGYTF. The CDR3 bases are TGTGCCAGCAGCCAAGAAACGGACGGCCGGAGGGGTGGCTACACCTTC. The V call is TRBV4-2, the J call TRBJ1-2, with a possible D match to TRBD1 (5 bases). Germline V gene data show CDR1 as LGHNA and CDR2 as YNFKEQ. V lost 0 bases and J 7 bases, leaving 18 bases between the germline ends. The CDR3 consists of 16 residues.

Many counts were recorded for this clonotype. J is TRBJ2-5 and V is TRBV24-1; D is undetermined. Trimming stripped 5 bases from V and 0 bases from J, with 12 bases between. The CDR3 length is 15 residues. Germline V gene lookup returns CDR1 KGHDR and CDR2 SFDVKD. CDR3 in DNA: TGTGCCACCAGTGTACCAGGAGAGTACCAAGAGACCCAGTACTTC. Translation: CATSVPGEYQETQYF.

The chain is built from TRBV5-1 and TRBJ2-3; perhaps TRBD2 as D (7 bases). The CDR3 spans 16 residues. Looked up from germline, CDR1 is SGHRS and CDR2 is YFSETQ. V gave up 2 bases and J gave up 0 bases, with 13 bases separating them. CDR3 nucleotides: TGCGCCAGCAGCTTCGCGCGGGGGACAAGCACAGATACGCAGTATTTT. This codes for CASSFARGTSTDTQYF.

The J gene is TRBJ2-3, the V gene TRBV12-3 or TRBV12-4, with TRBD2 matching 9 bases. The CDR3 totals 16 residues. V shed 3 bases and J 6 bases; nucleotides not matched to a gene: 10. The CDR3 is CASSFGLPSGVDTQYF. The CDR3 region has the DNA TGTGCCAGCAGTTTCGGCCTTCCTAGCGGGGTGGATACGCAGTATTTT.